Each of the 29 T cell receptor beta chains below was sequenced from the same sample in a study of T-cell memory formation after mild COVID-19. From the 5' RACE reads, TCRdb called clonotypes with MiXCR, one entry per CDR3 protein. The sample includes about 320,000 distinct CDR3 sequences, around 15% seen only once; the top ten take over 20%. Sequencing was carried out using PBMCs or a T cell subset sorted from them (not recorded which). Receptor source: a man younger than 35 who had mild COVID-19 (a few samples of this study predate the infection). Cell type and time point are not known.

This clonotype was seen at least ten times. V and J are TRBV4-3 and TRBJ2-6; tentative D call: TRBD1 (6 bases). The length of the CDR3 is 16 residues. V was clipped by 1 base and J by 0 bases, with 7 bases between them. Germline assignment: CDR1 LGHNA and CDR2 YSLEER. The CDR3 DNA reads TGCGCCAGCAGCCAAGGGGGGCCCTCTGGGGCCAACGTCCTGACTTTC. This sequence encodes CASSQGGPSGANVLTF.

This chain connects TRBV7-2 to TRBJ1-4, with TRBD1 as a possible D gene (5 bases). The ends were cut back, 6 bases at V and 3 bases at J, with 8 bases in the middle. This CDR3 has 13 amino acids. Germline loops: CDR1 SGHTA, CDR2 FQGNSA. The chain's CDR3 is CASRGQANEKLFF. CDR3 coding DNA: TGTGCCAGCAGAGGACAAGCTAATGAAAAACTGTTTTTT. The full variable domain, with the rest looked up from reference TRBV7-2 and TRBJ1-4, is GAGVSQSPSNKVTEKGKDVELRCDPISGHTALYWYRQSLGQGLEFLIYFQGNSAPDKSGLPSDRFSAERTGGSVSTLTIQRTQQEDSAVYLCASRGQANEKLFFGSGTQLSVL.

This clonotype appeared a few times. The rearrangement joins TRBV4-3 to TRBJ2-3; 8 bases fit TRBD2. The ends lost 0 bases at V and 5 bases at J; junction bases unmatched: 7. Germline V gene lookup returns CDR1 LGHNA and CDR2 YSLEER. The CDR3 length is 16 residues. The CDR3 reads CASSQEPGGRKDTQYF. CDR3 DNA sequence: TGCGCCAGCAGCCAAGAGCCGGGGGGGCGGAAAGATACGCAGTATTTT.

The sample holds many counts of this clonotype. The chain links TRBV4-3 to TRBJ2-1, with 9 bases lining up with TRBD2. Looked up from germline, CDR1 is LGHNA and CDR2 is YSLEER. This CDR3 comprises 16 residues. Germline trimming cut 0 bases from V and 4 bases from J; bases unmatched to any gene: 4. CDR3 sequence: CASSQDSAGGYNEQFF. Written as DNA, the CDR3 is TGCGCCAGCAGCCAAGATTCCGCGGGGGGGTACAATGAGCAGTTCTTC.

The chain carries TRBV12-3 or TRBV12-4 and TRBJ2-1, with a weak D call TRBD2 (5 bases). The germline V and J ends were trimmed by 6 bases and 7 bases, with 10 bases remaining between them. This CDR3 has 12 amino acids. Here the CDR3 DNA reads TGTGCCAGCAGAGAAGGACTGAATGAGCAGTTCTTC. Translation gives CASREGLNEQFF.

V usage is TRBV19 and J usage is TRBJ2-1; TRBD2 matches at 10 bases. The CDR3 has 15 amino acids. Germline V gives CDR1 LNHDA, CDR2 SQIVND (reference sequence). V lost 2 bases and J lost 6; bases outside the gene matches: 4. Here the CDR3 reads CASSIYSGGPNEQFF. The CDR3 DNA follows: TGTGCCAGTAGTATATATAGCGGGGGGCCCAATGAGCAGTTCTTC.

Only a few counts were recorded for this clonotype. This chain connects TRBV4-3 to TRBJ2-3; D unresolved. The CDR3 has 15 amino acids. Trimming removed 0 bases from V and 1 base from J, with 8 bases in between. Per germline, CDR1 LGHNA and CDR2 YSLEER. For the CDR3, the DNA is TGCGCCAGCAGCCAAGAATACGCGGGCACAGATACGCAGTATTTT. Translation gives CASSQEYAGTDTQYF.

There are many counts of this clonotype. The CDR3 bases are TGTGCCAGCAGCCAAGATCGGGGGGGTGATACGCAGTATTTT. Encoded protein: CASSQDRGGDTQYF. This rearrangement joins TRBV4-2 to TRBJ2-3, with 8 bases that match TRBD2. This CDR3 contains 14 residues. Per the germline V gene, CDR1 is LGHNA and CDR2 is YNFKEQ. The ends lost 0 bases at V and 6 bases at J; junction bases unmatched: 2.

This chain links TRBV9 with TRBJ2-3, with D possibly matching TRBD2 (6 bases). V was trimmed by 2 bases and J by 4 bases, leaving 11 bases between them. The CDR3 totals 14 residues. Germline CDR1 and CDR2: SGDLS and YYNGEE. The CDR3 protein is CASSVAGTPDTQYF. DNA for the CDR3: TGTGCCAGCAGCGTCGCCGGGACTCCAGATACGCAGTATTTT.

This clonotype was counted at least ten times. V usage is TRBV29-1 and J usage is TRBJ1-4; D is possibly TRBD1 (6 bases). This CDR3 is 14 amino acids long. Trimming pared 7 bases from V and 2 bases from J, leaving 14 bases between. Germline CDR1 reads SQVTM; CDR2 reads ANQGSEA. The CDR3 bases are TGCAGCGGTACCCTGCAGGGGACTAATGAAAAACTGTTTTTT. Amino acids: CSGTLQGTNEKLFF.

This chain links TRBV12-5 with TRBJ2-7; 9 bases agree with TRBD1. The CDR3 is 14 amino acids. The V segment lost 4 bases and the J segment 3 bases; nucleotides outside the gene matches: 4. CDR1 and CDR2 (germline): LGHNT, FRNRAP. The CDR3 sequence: CASGSGQGIYEQYF. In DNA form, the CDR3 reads TGTGCTAGTGGTTCGGGACAGGGCATCTACGAGCAGTACTTC. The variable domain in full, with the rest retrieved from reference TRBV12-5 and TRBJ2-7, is DARVTQTPRHKVTEMGQEVTMRCQPILGHNTVFWYRQTMMQGLELLAYFRNRAPLDDSGMPKDRFSAEMPDATLATLKIQPSEPRDSAVYFCASGSGQGIYEQYFGPGTRLTVT.

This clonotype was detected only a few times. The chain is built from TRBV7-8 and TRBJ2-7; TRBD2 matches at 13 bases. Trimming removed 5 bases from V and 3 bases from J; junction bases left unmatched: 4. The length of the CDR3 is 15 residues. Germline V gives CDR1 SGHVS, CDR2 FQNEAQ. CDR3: CASSMGLAGIYEQYV. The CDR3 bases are TGTGCCAGCAGCATGGGACTAGCGGGGATCTACGAGCAGTACGTC.

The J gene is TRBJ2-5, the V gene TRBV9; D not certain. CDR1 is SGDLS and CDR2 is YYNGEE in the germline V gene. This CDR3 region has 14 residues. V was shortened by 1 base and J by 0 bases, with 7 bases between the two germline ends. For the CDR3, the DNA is TGTGCCAGCAGCGTATCTCCGTACCAAGAGACCCAGTACTTC. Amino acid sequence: CASSVSPYQETQYF.

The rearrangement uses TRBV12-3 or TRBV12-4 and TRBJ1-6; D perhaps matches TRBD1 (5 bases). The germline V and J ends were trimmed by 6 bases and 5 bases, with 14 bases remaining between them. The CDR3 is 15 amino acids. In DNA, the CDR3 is TGTGCCAGCAGCATAGGGGAGTGGGATAATTCACCCCTCCACTTT. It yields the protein CASSIGEWDNSPLHF.

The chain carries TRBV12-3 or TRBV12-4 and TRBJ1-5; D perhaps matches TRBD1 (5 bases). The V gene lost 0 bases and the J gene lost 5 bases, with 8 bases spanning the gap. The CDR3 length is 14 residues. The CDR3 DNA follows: TGTGCCAGCAGTTTAGCAATGACAGATCAGCCCCAGCATTTT. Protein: CASSLAMTDQPQHF.

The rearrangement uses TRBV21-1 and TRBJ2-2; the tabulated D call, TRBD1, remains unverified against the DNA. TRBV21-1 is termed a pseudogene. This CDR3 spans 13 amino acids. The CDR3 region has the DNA TGTGCCAGCCCCAGGGTAGGGACCGGGGAGCTGTTTTTT. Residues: CASPRVGTGELFF.

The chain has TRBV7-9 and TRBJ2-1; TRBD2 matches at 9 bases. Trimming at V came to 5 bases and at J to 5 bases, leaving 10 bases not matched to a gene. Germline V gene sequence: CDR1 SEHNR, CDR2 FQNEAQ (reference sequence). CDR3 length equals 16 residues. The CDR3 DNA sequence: TGTGCCAGCAGCCTACCGCGGGCGGGGGGGCACAATGAGCAGTTCTTC. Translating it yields CASSLPRAGGHNEQFF.

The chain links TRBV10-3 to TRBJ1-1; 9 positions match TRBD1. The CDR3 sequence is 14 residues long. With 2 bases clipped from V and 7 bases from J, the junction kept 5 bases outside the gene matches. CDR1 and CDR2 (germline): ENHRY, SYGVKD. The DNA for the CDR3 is TGTGCCATCAGTGAGGTACAGGGGGCGGTTGAAGCTTTCTTT. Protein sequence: CAISEVQGAVEAFF.

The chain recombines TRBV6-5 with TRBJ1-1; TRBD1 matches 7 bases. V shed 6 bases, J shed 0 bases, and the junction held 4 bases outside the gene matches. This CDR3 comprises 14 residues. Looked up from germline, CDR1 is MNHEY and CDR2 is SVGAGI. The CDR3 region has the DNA TGTGCCAGCAGAACGAGGGGGCTGAACACTGAAGCTTTCTTT. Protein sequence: CASRTRGLNTEAFF.

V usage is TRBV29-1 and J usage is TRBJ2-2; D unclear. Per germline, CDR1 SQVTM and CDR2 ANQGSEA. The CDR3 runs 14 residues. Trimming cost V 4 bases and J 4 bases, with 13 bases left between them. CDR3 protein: CSVGSSTGTGELFF. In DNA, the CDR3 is TGCAGCGTTGGGTCCAGCACGGGCACCGGGGAGCTGTTTTTT.

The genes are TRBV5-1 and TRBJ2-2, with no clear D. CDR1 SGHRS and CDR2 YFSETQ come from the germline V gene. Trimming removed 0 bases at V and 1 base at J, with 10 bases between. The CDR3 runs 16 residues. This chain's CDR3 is CASSLAAQMNTGELFF. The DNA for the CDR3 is TGCGCCAGCAGCTTGGCGGCCCAAATGAACACCGGGGAGCTGTTTTTT.

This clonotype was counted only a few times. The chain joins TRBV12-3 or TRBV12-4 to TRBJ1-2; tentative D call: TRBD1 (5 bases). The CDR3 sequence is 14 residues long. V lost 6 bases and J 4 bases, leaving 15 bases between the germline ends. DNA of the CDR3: TGTGCCAGCAGCCCAGGGTTGGTCCCCTATGGCTACACCTTC. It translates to CASSPGLVPYGYTF.

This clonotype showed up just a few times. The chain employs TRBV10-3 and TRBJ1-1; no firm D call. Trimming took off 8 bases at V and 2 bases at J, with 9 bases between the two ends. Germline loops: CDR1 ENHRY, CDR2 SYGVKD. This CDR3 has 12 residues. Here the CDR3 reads CAIGPVNTEAFF. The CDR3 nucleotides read TGTGCCATCGGTCCAGTCAACACTGAAGCTTTCTTT.

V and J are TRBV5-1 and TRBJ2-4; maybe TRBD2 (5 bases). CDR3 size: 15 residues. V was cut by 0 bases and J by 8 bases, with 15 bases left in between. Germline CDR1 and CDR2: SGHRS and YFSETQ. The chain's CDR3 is CASSLAGTAGDIQYF. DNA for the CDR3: TGCGCCAGCAGCTTGGCCGGAACAGCCGGGGACATTCAGTACTTC. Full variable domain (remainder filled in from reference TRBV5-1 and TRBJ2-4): KAGVTQTPRYLIKTRGQQVTLSCSPISGHRSVSWYQQTPGQGLQFLFEYFSETQRNKGNFPGRFSGRQFSNSRSEMNVSTLELGDSALYLCASSLAGTAGDIQYFGAGTRLSVL.

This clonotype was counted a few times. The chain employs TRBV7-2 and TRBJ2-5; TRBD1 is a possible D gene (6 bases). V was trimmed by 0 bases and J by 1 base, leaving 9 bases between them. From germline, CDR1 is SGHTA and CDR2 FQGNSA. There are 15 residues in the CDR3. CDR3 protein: CASSLAQGSQETQYF. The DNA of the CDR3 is TGTGCCAGCAGCTTAGCACAGGGTTCCCAAGAGACCCAGTACTTC.

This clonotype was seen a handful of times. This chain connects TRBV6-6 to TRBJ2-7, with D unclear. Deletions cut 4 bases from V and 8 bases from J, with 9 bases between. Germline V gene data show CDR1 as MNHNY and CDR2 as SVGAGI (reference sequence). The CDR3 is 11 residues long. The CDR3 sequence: CASSWWNKQYV. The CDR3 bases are TGTGCCAGCAGTTGGTGGAACAAGCAGTACGTC.

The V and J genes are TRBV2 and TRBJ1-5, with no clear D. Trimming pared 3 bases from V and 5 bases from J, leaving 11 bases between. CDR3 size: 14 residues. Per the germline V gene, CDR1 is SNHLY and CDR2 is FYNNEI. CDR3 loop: CASSDKTRDQPQHF. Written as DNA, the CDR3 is TGTGCCAGCAGTGATAAGACCCGAGATCAGCCCCAGCATTTT. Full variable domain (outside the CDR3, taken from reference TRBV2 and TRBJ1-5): EPEVTQTPSHQVTQMGQEVILRCVPISNHLYFYWYRQILGQKVEFLVSFYNNEISEKSEIFDDQFSVERPDGSNFTLKIRSTKLEDSAMYFCASSDKTRDQPQHFGDGTRLSIL.

CDR3 sequence reads: CASSGQGALGTEAFF. The CDR3, as DNA: TGTGCCAGCAGTGGACAGGGTGCCTTAGGCACTGAAGCTTTCTTT. V and J are TRBV2 and TRBJ1-1, with 7 bases identical to TRBD1. Per germline, CDR1 SNHLY and CDR2 FYNNEI. The CDR3 has 15 amino acids. Trimming took 4 bases from V and 4 from J; bases not matched to a gene: 9.

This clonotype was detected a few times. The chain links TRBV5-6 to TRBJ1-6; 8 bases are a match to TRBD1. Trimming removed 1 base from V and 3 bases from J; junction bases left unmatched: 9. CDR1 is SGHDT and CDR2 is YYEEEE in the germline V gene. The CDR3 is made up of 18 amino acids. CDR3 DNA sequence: TGTGCCAGCAGCTTGTGGCGCGCCAGGGGGCTCTATAATTCACCCCTCCACTTT. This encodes CASSLWRARGLYNSPLHF.